The 15 T cell receptor beta chains reported below all come from one sample, sequenced in a study of identifying expanded T cells in peripheral blood. TCRdb keeps only in-frame clones here, not all; method: immunoSEQ multiplex PCR. The table includes around 85,000 clones, 70% to 90% detected once. Sequencing was carried out using blood. The receptors here all came from a person aged 18-70 years in good health.

The J gene is TRBJ1-1, the V gene TRBV11-2; D not resolved. CDR3 length: 12 amino acids. In germline, CDR1 is SGHAT, CDR2 FQNNGV. V lost 7 bases and J lost 5, with 11 bases in between. The CDR3 protein is CASTGPGTEAFF. In nucleotides, the CDR3 is TGTGCCAGCACCGGTCCGGGAACTGAAGCTTTCTTT.

This chain joins TRBV11-2 and TRBJ2-7; D perhaps matches TRBD2 (5 bases). The CDR3 spans 13 residues. V lost 4 bases and J 4 bases, leaving 11 bases between the germline ends. Germline V CDR1 and CDR2: SGHAT, FQNNGV. CDR3 bases: TGTGCCAGCAGCTCGAGACGCGGGTACGAGCAGTACTTC. This codes for CASSSRRGYEQYF.

This clone was observed once. The chain recombines TRBV11-3 with TRBJ2-7; D unclear. This CDR3 has 12 residues. The germline gives CDR1 SGHNT, CDR2 YENEEA. V was clipped by 3 bases and J by 3 bases, with 6 bases between them. The CDR3 sequence: CASSLTRYEQYF. Written as DNA, the CDR3 is TGTGCCAGCAGCTTGACCCGCTACGAGCAGTACTTC.

CDR3 sequence: CAWSVEGGRGETQYF. The DNA of the CDR3 is TGTGCCTGGAGTGTCGAAGGGGGACGGGGGGAGACCCAGTACTTC. The gene calls are TRBV30 and TRBJ2-5; D could derive from TRBD1 or TRBD2 (6 bases each). V lost 0 bases, J lost 5 bases, and 16 bases lay in between. CDR3 size: 15 residues. Germline V gene lookup returns CDR1 GTSNPN and CDR2 SVGIG (reference sequence). The full variable domain, in which reference TRBV30 and TRBJ2-5 provide the parts outside the CDR3, is SQTIHQWPATLVQPVGSPLSLECTVEGTSNPNLYWYRQAAGRGLQLLFYSVGIGQISSEVPQNLSASRPQDRQFILSSKKLLLSDSGFYLCAWSVEGGRGETQYFGPGTRLLVL.

J is TRBJ2-7 and V is TRBV27, with no clear D. Germline CDR1 is MNHEY and CDR2 is SMNVEV (reference sequence). The CDR3 loop spans 14 amino acids. Trimming removed 1 base from V and 3 bases from J, with 10 bases in between. The CDR3 DNA reads TGTGCCAGCAGTTTATTTGGCATTCGCTACGAGCAGTACTTC. Translated: CASSLFGIRYEQYF.

V and J are TRBV29-1 and TRBJ2-5; 7 bases match TRBD1. The V segment lost 5 bases and the J segment 5 bases; nucleotides outside the gene matches: 14. The CDR3 loop spans 15 amino acids. CDR1 SQVTM and CDR2 ANQGSEA come from the germline V gene. CDR3 sequence (DNA): TGCAGCGTTACCTCGGGACAGCGGTTAGGGGAGACCCAGTACTTC. This gives the protein CSVTSGQRLGETQYF.

J is TRBJ2-1 and V is TRBV6-1, with TRBD2 identical over 11 bases. Trimming removed 4 bases from V and 7 bases from J; junction bases left unmatched: 9. In germline, CDR1 is MNHNS, CDR2 SASEGT. The length of the CDR3 is 16 residues. The CDR3 spells CASSGEASGGLNEQFF. For the CDR3, the DNA is TGTGCCAGCAGTGGAGAGGCTAGCGGGGGGTTGAATGAGCAGTTCTTC.

The rearrangement uses TRBV19 and TRBJ1-5; D not certain. V was pared by 3 bases and J by 7 bases, with 13 bases between. Germline-derived CDR1 and CDR2 are LNHDA and SQIVND (reference sequence). This CDR3 contains 14 residues. The CDR3 DNA reads as TGTGCCAGTAGTATTTGGGGTTTCGGACAGCCCCAGCATTTT. Amino acids: CASSIWGFGQPQHF.

The CDR3 DNA reads TGTGCCAGCAGCCCCCGGGGGGGGAGCTCCTATAATTCACCCCTCCACTTT. Encoded protein: CASSPRGGSSYNSPLHF. V usage is TRBV11-2 and J usage is TRBJ1-6; D is perhaps TRBD1 (5 bases). Trimming left V 5 bases short and J 0 bases short, with 14 bases between. This CDR3 region has 17 residues. Per germline, CDR1 SGHAT and CDR2 FQNNGV.

The chain combines TRBV10-3 with TRBJ2-3, with D maybe TRBD1 (6 bases). The CDR3 loop spans 12 amino acids. The germline gives CDR1 ENHRY, CDR2 SYGVKD. V dropped 5 bases and J dropped 6 bases, with 9 bases sitting between them. CDR3: CAISTGLDTQYF. The CDR3 coding sequence is TGTGCCATCAGTACAGGGTTGGATACGCAGTATTTT.

The CDR3 nucleotides read TGTGCCAGCAGCTCCCCGCAGGGGCGCGAACTTCCAGCGGGGGAAGAGACCCAGTACTTC. This encodes CASSSPQGRELPAGEETQYF. The chain couples TRBV5-4 to TRBJ2-5; TRBD2 matches 8 bases. Unmatched junction bases numbered 22, after V lost 3 bases and J lost 3 bases. CDR3 length equals 20 residues. The germline V gene has CDR1 SGHNT and CDR2 YYREEE (reference sequence).

J is TRBJ1-2 and V is TRBV29-1; 8 positions match TRBD1. The CDR3 covers 15 residues. CDR1 SQVTM and CDR2 ANQGSEA come from the germline V gene. V gave up 3 bases and J gave up 3 bases; unmatched junction bases: 9. The CDR3 reads CSVDSGGGVDYGYTF. CDR3 coding DNA: TGCAGCGTTGATTCAGGGGGCGGAGTTGACTATGGCTACACCTTC.

V gene TRBV18 combines with J gene TRBJ1-1; a weak D match, TRBD1 (6 bases). Germline lookup yields CDR1 KGHSH and CDR2 LQKENI. The CDR3 totals 13 residues. V dropped 0 bases and J dropped 9 bases, with 11 bases sitting between them. DNA for the CDR3: TGTGCCAGCTCACCACCCGGGGGCGGAAAAGCTTTCTTT. Translating gives CASSPPGGGKAFF.

This chain links TRBV5-5 with TRBJ1-1, with no clear D. The CDR3 consists of 12 residues. V shed 3 bases and J shed 7 bases, with 10 bases lying between them. From germline, CDR1 is SGHKS and CDR2 YYEKEE (reference sequence). The CDR3 DNA reads as TGTGCCAGCAGCTCCCGGCAGTTTGAAGCTTTCTTT. Its protein is CASSSRQFEAFF.

The rearrangement uses TRBV18 and TRBJ2-6; 10 bases are shared with TRBD1. The CDR3 has 17 amino acids. The V and J ends lost 3 bases and 0 bases, in that order; junction bases with no gene match: 2. The germline V gene has CDR1 KGHSH and CDR2 LQKENI. CDR3 in amino acids: CASSPGQGSSGANVLTF. CDR3 DNA: TGTGCCAGCTCACCGGGACAGGGGAGCTCTGGGGCCAACGTCCTGACTTTC.